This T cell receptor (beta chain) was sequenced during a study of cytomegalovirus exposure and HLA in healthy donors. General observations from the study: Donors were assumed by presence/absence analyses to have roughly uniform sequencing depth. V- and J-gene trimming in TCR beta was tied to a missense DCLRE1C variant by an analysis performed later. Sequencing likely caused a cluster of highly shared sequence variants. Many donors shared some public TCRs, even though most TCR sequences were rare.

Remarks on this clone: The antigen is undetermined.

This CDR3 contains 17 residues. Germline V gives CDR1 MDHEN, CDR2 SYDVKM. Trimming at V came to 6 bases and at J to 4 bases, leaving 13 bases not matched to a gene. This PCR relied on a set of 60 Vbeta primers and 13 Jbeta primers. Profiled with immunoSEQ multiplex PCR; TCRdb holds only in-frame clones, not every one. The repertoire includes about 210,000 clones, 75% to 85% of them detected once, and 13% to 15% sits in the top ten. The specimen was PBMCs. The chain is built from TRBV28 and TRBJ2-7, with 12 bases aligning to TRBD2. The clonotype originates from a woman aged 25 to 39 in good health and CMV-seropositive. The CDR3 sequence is CASRGSSGRARLYEQYF. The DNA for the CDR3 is TGTGCCAGCAGAGGGTCTAGCGGGAGGGCCCGGTTATACGAGCAGTACTTC.